A selection of T cell receptor beta chains follows, all from one sample in a study of blood T cell repertoires in COVID-19. Sequencing was performed with immunoSEQ multiplex PCR; in TCRdb, only in-frame clones are kept and a portion is missing. This sample has hundreds of thousands of clones; about 89% occur once, and the top ten carry roughly a tenth. Sequenced sample: PBMCs or T cells enriched from blood (not recorded which). These TCRs come from a woman aged 35 to 49 who had recovered from COVID-19. CDR3s include the opening cysteine and the closing phenylalanine or tryptophan. The order of the fields is D gene, clone size, V gene, J gene, CDR3 protein, CDR3 DNA. D genes are given only for firm matches. Size is omitted from some rows. Given values are once, few, many or a class for expanded clones.

TRBD1	-	TRBV9	TRBJ2-2	CASSVEGAPDTGELFF	TGTGCCAGCAGCGTAGAGGGGGCTCCGGACACCGGGGAGCTGTTTTTT
TRBD2	-	TRBV27	TRBJ2-4	CASSPTGLAGGRKNIQYF	TGTGCCAGCAGTCCCACAGGGCTAGCGGGGGGGCGGAAAAACATTCAGTACTTC
TRBD1	-	TRBV24-1	TRBJ1-4	CATSDFIPGQGGEKLFF	TGTGCCACCAGTGATTTCATCCCGGGACAGGGAGGGGAAAAACTGTTTTTT
-	-	TRBV6-5	TRBJ1-1	CASRRSKNTEAFF	TGTGCCAGCAGGCGAAGCAAGAACACTGAAGCTTTCTTT
-	-	TRBV18	TRBJ1-5	CASSPGQSNQPQHF	TGTGCCAGCTCACCCGGACAGAGCAATCAGCCCCAGCATTTT
TRBD1	-	TRBV6-6	TRBJ1-1	CASTDRARGGEAFF	TGTGCCAGCACCGACAGGGCTAGAGGGGGTGAAGCTTTCTTT
-	-	TRBV7-9	TRBJ1-2	CASSAGQSGYTF	TGTGCCAGCAGCGCGGGCCAGTCGGGCTACACCTTC
-	-	TRBV6-5	TRBJ1-1	CASSYQGTVAFF	TGTGCCAGCAGTTACCAGGGGACCGTGGCTTTCTTT
-	-	TRBV5-1	TRBJ2-4	CASSLVPGEKNIQYF	TGCGCCAGCAGCTTGGTCCCGGGTGAGAAAAACATTCAGTACTTC
-	-	TRBV13	TRBJ1-1	CASSPLGGRTEAFF	TGTGCCAGCAGCCCCTTGGGAGGGCGCACTGAAGCTTTCTTT
TRBD2	-	TRBV28	TRBJ2-7	CASSPPRLAGEEQYF	TGTGCCAGCAGTCCTCCCCGACTAGCGGGAGAAGAGCAGTACTTC
TRBD2	-	TRBV15	TRBJ2-7	CATSREYTSGGFYEQYF	TGTGCCACCAGCAGAGAGTATACTAGCGGGGGCTTCTACGAGCAGTACTTC
TRBD2	-	TRBV10-1	TRBJ2-7	CASRGGPEQYF	TGCGCCAGCCGGGGAGGGCCCGAGCAGTACTTC
-	-	TRBV12-3/TRBV12-4	TRBJ2-1	CASSFQVDEQFF	TGTGCCAGCAGTTTTCAGGTAGATGAGCAGTTCTTC
TRBD1	-	TRBV19	TRBJ1-5	CASTWTGENQPQHF	TGTGCCAGTACCTGGACAGGGGAAAATCAGCCCCAGCATTTT
TRBD1	-	TRBV28	TRBJ2-7	CASDSRDRGYEQYF	TGTGCCAGCGACTCCCGGGACAGGGGCTACGAGCAGTACTTC
TRBD2	-	TRBV7-2	TRBJ2-1	CASSPVLAGVYNEQFF	TGTGCCAGCAGCCCCGTTTTGGCGGGAGTCTACAATGAGCAGTTCTTC
-	-	TRBV4-1	TRBJ2-5	CASSQDDGMGGETQYF	TGCGCCAGCAGCCAAGATGACGGTATGGGCGGGGAGACCCAGTACTTC
-	-	TRBV3-1/TRBV3-2	TRBJ1-1	CASSQGWRSNTEAFF	TGTGCCAGCAGCCAAGGGTGGAGGAGTAACACTGAAGCTTTCTTT
TRBD1	-	TRBV6-5	TRBJ2-7	CASTSVGQGTYEQYF	TGTGCCAGCACCAGCGTGGGACAGGGAACCTACGAGCAGTACTTC
TRBD1	-	TRBV7-8	TRBJ2-1	CASKDRGRDNEQFF	TGTGCCAGCAAGGACAGGGGGCGAGACAATGAGCAGTTCTTC
TRBD2	-	TRBV25-1	TRBJ2-3	CASSGGTSGSTSTDTQYF	TGTGCCAGCAGTGGAGGGACTAGCGGGAGTACCAGCACAGATACGCAGTATTTT
-	few	TRBV27	TRBJ2-2	CASSYRVNTGELFF	TGTGCCAGCAGTTACCGGGTCAACACCGGGGAGCTGTTTTTT
TRBD1	-	TRBV19	TRBJ2-7	CASSARDRDVMKQYF	TGTGCCAGTAGCGCCCGGGACAGGGACGTAATGAAGCAGTACTTC
-	-	TRBV11-2	TRBJ2-2	CASRRGGIGELFF	TGTGCCAGCAGGAGGGGGGGTATCGGGGAGCTGTTTTTT
-	-	TRBV7-2	TRBJ2-7	CASSLGGTLSYEQYF	TGTGCCAGCAGTTTAGGTGGGACATTATCCTACGAGCAGTACTTC
TRBD2	-	TRBV9	TRBJ2-1	CASNLAPSGRPSGSYNEQFF	TGTGCCAGCAACTTAGCGCCTAGCGGGAGGCCATCAGGGTCCTACAATGAGCAGTTCTTC
-	-	TRBV14	TRBJ1-3	CASSRLTGSGNTIYF	TGTGCCAGCAGCCGTCTTACAGGGAGTGGAAACACCATATATTTT
TRBD1	-	TRBV7-2	TRBJ1-2	CASRLSLDRGHYGYTF	TGTGCCAGCAGACTATCGTTGGACAGGGGGCACTATGGCTACACCTTC
TRBD1	-	TRBV11-2	TRBJ2-7	CASSQNPRTGRSYEQYF	TGTGCCAGCAGCCAAAACCCCCGGACAGGCCGTTCCTACGAGCAGTACTTC
TRBD2	-	TRBV4-3	TRBJ2-7	CASSQEASGGIYEQYF	TGCGCCAGCAGCCAAGAAGCTAGCGGGGGGATATACGAGCAGTACTTC
-	-	TRBV30	TRBJ1-4	CAWSDNIEEKLFF	TGTGCCTGGAGTGACAATATTGAAGAAAAACTGTTTTTT
TRBD1	-	TRBV7-9	TRBJ2-1	CASSAHRGKYDEQFF	TGTGCCAGCAGCGCCCACAGGGGGAAATACGATGAGCAGTTCTTC
-	-	TRBV18	TRBJ1-2	CASSYGTQNYGYTF	TGTGCCAGCTCATACGGGACACAAAACTATGGCTACACCTTC
-	few	TRBV5-1	TRBJ1-4	CASSLGQGRANEKLFF	TGCGCCAGCAGCTTGGGGCAGGGAAGAGCTAATGAAAAACTGTTTTTT
TRBD1	-	TRBV19	TRBJ2-2	CASSSPGTANTGELFF	TGTGCCAGTAGTTCCCCCGGGACAGCGAACACCGGGGAGCTGTTTTTT
TRBD1	once	TRBV7-3	TRBJ2-1	CASSLTGQGAIRSYNEQFF	TGTGCCAGCAGCTTAACCGGCCAGGGGGCGATCCGCTCCTACAATGAGCAGTTCTTC